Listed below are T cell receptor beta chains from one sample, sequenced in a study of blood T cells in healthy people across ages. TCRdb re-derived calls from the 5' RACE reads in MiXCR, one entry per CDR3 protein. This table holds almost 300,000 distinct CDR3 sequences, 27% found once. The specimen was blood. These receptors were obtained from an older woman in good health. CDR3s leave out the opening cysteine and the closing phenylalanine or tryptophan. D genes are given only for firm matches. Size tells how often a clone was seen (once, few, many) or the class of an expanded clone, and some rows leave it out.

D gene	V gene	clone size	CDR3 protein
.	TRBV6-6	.	ASSYNPSSGDTIY
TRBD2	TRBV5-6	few	ASSNSGRGTDTQY
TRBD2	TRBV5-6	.	ASSLRTSGASYEQY
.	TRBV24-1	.	ATSDILGESTDTQY
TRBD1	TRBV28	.	ASRRGAGGEKLF
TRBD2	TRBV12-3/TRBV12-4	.	ASSPETSGSRPF
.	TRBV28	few	ASSYAAREQY
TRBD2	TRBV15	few	ATSPSGASGKEQY
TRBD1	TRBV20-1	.	SAKTGTGELF
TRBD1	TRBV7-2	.	ASSLQGQGAADTQY
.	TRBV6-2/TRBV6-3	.	ASRRGTGTYEQY
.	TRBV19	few	ASCSDRPCYETQY
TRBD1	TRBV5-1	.	ASSLGLGQGGNEQF
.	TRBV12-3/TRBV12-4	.	ASSLRQIANYGYT
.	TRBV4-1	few	ASSQERTSGANVLT
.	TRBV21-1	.	AGGTGGDNEQF
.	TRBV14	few	ASSQVSLYNEQF
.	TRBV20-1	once	SALKASYNEQF
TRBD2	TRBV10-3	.	AISGSGRGYEQF
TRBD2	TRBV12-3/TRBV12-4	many	ASSFSGGGETQY
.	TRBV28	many	ASSSYTEAF
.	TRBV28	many	ASSSTGTYKNIQY
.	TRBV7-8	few	ASSLGRQSYEQY
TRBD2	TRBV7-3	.	ASSHPLGGRNNEQF
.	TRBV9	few	ASSPRTGTDTQY
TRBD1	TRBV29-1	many	SVGQGKGTDTQY
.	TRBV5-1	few	ASSPQLADTQY
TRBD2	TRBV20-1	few	SASPLREITDTQY
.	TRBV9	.	ASSGDSARYT
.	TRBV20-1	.	SARPRGVFNQPQH
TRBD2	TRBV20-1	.	SARERTSLKTQY
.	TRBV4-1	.	ASSQDWPRDDTEAF
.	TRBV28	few	ASSLGLGYT
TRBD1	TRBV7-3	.	ASSLTGTGSPGNTIY
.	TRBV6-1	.	ASSHTNQGRGELF
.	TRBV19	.	ASSRPMPDTQY
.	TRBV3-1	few	ASSHEYQETQY
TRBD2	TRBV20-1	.	SASVFGTSGSSYNEQF
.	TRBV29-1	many	SVEQGSGANVLT
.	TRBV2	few	ASSEGTVAAYNEQF